The present TCR beta chain was sequenced within a study of T cell responses to AZD1222 COVID-19 vaccine. V shed 6 bases and J shed 4 bases, with 16 bases lying between them. The CDR3 has 15 amino acids. The germline CDR1 and CDR2 sequences are MNHEY and SVGAGI. Repertoires were generated with immunoSEQ multiplex PCR, while TCRdb's copy carries only in-frame clones and drops some. Found here are tens of thousands of clones, around nine tenths of them singletons; the top ten hold approximately 6.3%. This TCR was sampled from an adult who received the MenACWY meningococcal vaccine as a control. The V gene is TRBV6-5, the J gene TRBJ1-5; tentatively, D is TRBD1 (6 bases). The specimen comprised peripheral blood, sampled 28 days after the second dose of the MenACWY control vaccine. In nucleotides, the CDR3 is TGTGCCAGCAGGGCCGACCAGGGGCTTAATCAGCCCCAGCATTTT. Residues: CASRADQGLNQPQHF.